This is a list of T cell receptor beta chains from one sample in a study of long-term antiretroviral therapy in people with HIV. TCRdb keeps only in-frame clones here, not all; method: immunoSEQ multiplex PCR. The sample lists fewer than 40,000 clones; roughly three quarters were seen once. The sequencing here drew on unsorted PBMCs, taken 1.9 years after starting antiretroviral therapy. Receptors originate from a man between 18 and 29 years old with HIV. Each CDR3 is given with its conserved first and last residue. D genes are given only for firm matches. A clone size is listed for some rows: how often the clone was seen (once, few, many), or a class if it is expanded.

>TRBV7-9|TRBJ1-1|NA|NA
TGTGCCAGCAGCTCCACCGGGACGGTGGAGACTGAAGCTTTCTTT
CASSSTGTVETEAFF
>TRBV6-1|TRBJ1-2|TRBD1|NA
TGTGCCAGCAGTGGAGACAGGGGGGCTAACTATGGCTACACCTTC
CASSGDRGANYGYTF
>TRBV5-1|TRBJ2-3|NA|NA
TGCGCCAGCAGCCCGCGGTCGGCCGGAGGGGGAGTAGGGAGCACAGATACGCAGTATTTT
CASSPRSAGGGVGSTDTQYF
>TRBV7-9|TRBJ2-7|NA|few
TGTGCCAGCAGCTTCGGGATGACAGACGAGCAGTACTTC
CASSFGMTDEQYF
>TRBV7-6|TRBJ2-7|NA|NA
TGTGCCAGCAGCTTAGTCTCGGCAGGAGGGGACTACGAGCAGTACTTC
CASSLVSAGGDYEQYF
>TRBV7-9|TRBJ1-1|NA|NA
TGTGCCAGCAGCTTACAGGTGAACACTGAAGCTTTCTTT
CASSLQVNTEAFF
>TRBV6-6|TRBJ1-2|TRBD1|NA
TGTGCCAGCAGTTACGTCGGACAGGGAAACTATGGCTACACCTTC
CASSYVGQGNYGYTF
>TRBV5-4|TRBJ2-3|TRBD2|NA
TGTGCCAGCAGCTTGGAAATAGCGGGGAGTAGCACAGATACGCAGTATTTT
CASSLEIAGSSTDTQYF
>TRBV6-5|TRBJ1-2|TRBD1|NA
TGTGCCAGCAGTTACTCGTACCGGGACAGCTATGGCTACACCTTC
CASSYSYRDSYGYTF
>TRBV7-9|TRBJ1-4|TRBD1|NA
TGTGCCAGCAGCTCCCGCCGCACAGGGACAGGGGATAATGAAAAACTGTTTTTT
CASSSRRTGTGDNEKLFF
>TRBV6-1|TRBJ2-1|NA|NA
TGTGCCAGCAGAGGACTGACTAGAAGGGATGAGCAGTTCTTC
CASRGLTRRDEQFF
>TRBV5-1|TRBJ1-1|NA|NA
TGCGCCAGCAACGGGAACACTGAAGCTTTCTTT
CASNGNTEAFF
>TRBV27|TRBJ1-5|TRBD1|once
TGTGCCAGCAGTTACAGGGGCAGCAATCAGCCCCAGCATTTT
CASSYRGSNQPQHF
>TRBV20-1|TRBJ2-1|NA|NA
TGCAGTGTGTCGTTCGAATATGAGCAGTTCTTC
CSVSFEYEQFF
>TRBV7-3|TRBJ1-1|NA|NA
TGTGCCAGCAGCTCCCGTATGAACACTGAAGCTTTCTTT
CASSSRMNTEAFF
>TRBV11-2|TRBJ2-1|NA|once
TGTGCCAGCAGCCCTCGCGGGGGCGAGGAGCAGTTCTTC
CASSPRGGEEQFF
>TRBV11-2|TRBJ2-4|NA|NA
TGTGCCAGCAGCTTATTCCCAGAGGACATTCAGTACTTC
CASSLFPEDIQYF
>TRBV28|TRBJ1-1|NA|NA
TGTGCCAGCACCCGGGGGGGGGCCGACACTGAAGCTTTCTTT
CASTRGGADTEAFF
>TRBV27|TRBJ1-6|NA|NA
TGTGCCAGCAGGGCAGGGGAAAGCTCCTATAATTCACCCCTCCACTTT
CASRAGESSYNSPLHF
>TRBV7-9|TRBJ2-5|TRBD2|NA
TGTGCCAGCAGCTTGGCTAGCGGGGGTAAAGAGACCCAGTACTTC
CASSLASGGKETQYF
>TRBV5-6|TRBJ1-2|NA|NA
TGTGCCAGCAGCCCTCAGGGAAATAACTATGGCTACACCTTC
CASSPQGNNYGYTF
>TRBV4-2|TRBJ1-2|NA|NA
TGTGCCAGCAGCCAAGATCCACAGGGCGACTATGGCTACACCTTC
CASSQDPQGDYGYTF
>TRBV13|TRBJ2-3|NA|NA
TGTGCCAGCAGCTCCTCCCCCAACACAGATACGCAGTATTTT
CASSSSPNTDTQYF
>TRBV6-5|TRBJ2-4|TRBD1|NA
TGTGCCAGCAGGGGACAGGGGAACATTCAGTACTTC
CASRGQGNIQYF
>TRBV30|TRBJ2-1|TRBD2|NA
TGTGCCTGGATTAAGGGGCTAGCGGGGGGCCTCCGCGTCTATGAGCAGTTCTTC
CAWIKGLAGGLRVYEQFF
>TRBV7-8|TRBJ2-3|TRBD2|NA
TGTGCCAGCAGCATGACTAGCGGGGTTGCAGATACGCAGTATTTT
CASSMTSGVADTQYF
>TRBV7-9|TRBJ2-3|TRBD2|NA
TGTGCCAGCAGCTTAGACAGCGGGGGGGGCACAGATACGCAGTATTTT
CASSLDSGGGTDTQYF
>TRBV15|TRBJ2-7|NA|NA
TGTGCCACCAGCAGGGACCGGGGCGAGCAGTACTTC
CATSRDRGEQYF
>TRBV6-1|TRBJ1-4|NA|NA
TGTGCCAGCCTTGACAGGATTAATGAAAAACTGTTTTTT
CASLDRINEKLFF
>TRBV4-1|TRBJ2-3|TRBD2|NA
TGCGCCAGCAGCCAAGATCGGGAGGGTACAGATACGCAGTATTTT
CASSQDREGTDTQYF
>TRBV6-1|TRBJ2-3|NA|NA
TGTGCCAGCAGGGAGGGGACAGCCAATACAGATACGCAGTATTTT
CASREGTANTDTQYF
>TRBV2|TRBJ2-3|NA|NA
TGTGCCAGCAGTGAAGATCCGGGACATACAAGGCCCACAGATACGCAGTATTTT
CASSEDPGHTRPTDTQYF
>TRBV5-1|TRBJ1-6|NA|NA
TGCGCCAGCACCCTGTTTGGGCAGGAGGATTCACCCCTCCACTTT
CASTLFGQEDSPLHF
>TRBV10-3|TRBJ2-5|NA|NA
TGTGCCATCAGTGAGAACGACCGGGGATTGGAGACCCAGTACTTC
CAISENDRGLETQYF
>TRBV19|TRBJ2-3|NA|few
TGTGCCAGTAGTCCCCACCTCGGGACACCAATAGCAGATACGCAGTATTTT
CASSPHLGTPIADTQYF
>TRBV6-6|TRBJ2-1|NA|NA
TGTGCCAGCAGTACCCTCGGGACGTACAATGAGCAGTTCTTC
CASSTLGTYNEQFF
>TRBV4-1|TRBJ1-1|NA|NA
TGCGCCAGCAGCTCCTTCGATCAGAACACTGAAGCTTTCTTT
CASSSFDQNTEAFF
>TRBV27|TRBJ2-1|NA|NA
TGTGCCAGCCAAGGGGGGGTCCTCTACAATGAGCAGTTCTTC
CASQGGVLYNEQFF
>TRBV10-3|TRBJ1-1|NA|NA
TGTGCCGCCCGGACCCAAAACACTGAAGCTTTCTTT
CAARTQNTEAFF